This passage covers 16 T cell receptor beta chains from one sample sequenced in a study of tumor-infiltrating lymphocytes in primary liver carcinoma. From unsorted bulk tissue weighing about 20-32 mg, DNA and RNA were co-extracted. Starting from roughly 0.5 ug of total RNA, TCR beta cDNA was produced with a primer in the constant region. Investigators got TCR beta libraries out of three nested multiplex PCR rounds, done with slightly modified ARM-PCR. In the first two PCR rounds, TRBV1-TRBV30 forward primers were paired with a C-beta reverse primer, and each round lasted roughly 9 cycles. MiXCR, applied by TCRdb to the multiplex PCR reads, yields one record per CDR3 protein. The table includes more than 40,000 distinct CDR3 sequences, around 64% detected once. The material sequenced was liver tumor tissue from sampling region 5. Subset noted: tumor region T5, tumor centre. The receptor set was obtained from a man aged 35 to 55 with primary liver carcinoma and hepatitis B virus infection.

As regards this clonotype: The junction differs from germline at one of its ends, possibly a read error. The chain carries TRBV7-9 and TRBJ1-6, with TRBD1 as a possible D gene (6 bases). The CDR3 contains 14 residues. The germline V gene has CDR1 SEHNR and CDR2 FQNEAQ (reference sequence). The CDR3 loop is CTSSLSRGYSPLHF. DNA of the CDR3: TGTACCAGCAGCTTAAGCAGGGGATACTCACCTCTCCACTTT.

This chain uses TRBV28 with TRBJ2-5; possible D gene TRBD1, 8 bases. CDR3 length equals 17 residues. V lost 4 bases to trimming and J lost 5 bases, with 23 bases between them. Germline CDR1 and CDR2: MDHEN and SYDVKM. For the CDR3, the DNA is TGTGCCAGCAGTTCCACCCAACAGGGGGGGGTCCATGAGACCCAGTACTTC. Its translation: CASSSTQQGGVHETQYF. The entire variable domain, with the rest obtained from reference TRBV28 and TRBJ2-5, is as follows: DVKVTQSSRYLVKRTGEKVFLECVQDMDHENMFWYRQDPGLGLRLIYFSYDVKMKEKGDIPEGYSVSREKKERFSLILESASTNQTSMYLCASSSTQQGGVHETQYFGPGTRLLVL.

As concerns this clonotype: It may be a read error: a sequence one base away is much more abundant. The CDR3 loop reads CATTSRGTATYSNQPQHF. The DNA of the CDR3 is TGTGCCACCACATCTAGAGGGACCGCGACGTATAGCAATCAGCCCCAGCATTTT. This sequence joins TRBV15 and TRBJ1-5; D is possibly TRBD1 (5 bases). CDR1 is LNHNV, CDR2 YYDKDF, per germline (reference sequence). This CDR3 is 18 amino acids long. Trimming removed 7 bases at V and 0 bases at J, with 22 bases between.

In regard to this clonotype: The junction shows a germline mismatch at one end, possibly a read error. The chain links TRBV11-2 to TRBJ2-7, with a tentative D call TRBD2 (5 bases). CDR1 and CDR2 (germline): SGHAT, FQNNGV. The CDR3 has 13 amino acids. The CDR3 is CASSLREVASQYF. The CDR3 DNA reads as TGTGCCAGTAGCTTAAGAGAGGTAGCGTCGCAGTACTTC.

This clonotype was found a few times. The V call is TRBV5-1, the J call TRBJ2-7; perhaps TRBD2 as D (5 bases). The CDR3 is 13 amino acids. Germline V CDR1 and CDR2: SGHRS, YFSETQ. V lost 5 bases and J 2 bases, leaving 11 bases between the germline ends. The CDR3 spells CASSSLGAYEQYF. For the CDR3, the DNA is TGCGCCAGCAGTTCCCTCGGGGCCTACGAGCAGTACTTC.

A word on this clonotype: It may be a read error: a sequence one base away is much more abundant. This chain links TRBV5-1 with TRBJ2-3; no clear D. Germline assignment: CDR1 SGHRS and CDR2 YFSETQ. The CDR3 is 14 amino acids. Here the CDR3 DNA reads TGCGCCAACAGCCCGGAATCTAGCACAGATACGCAGTATTTT. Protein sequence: CANSPESSTDTQYF.

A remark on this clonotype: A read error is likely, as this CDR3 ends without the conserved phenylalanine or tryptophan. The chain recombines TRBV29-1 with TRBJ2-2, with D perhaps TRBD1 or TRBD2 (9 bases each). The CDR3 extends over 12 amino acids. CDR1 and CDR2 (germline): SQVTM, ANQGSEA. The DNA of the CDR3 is TGTAGCGGGGGACAGGGAACCGGGGAGCTGTTTTTA. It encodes CSGGQGTGELFL.

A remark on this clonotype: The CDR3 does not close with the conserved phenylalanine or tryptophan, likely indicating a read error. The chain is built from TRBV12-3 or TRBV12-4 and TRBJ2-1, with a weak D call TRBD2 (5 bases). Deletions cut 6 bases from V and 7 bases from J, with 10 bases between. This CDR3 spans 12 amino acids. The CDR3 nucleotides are TGTGCCAGCAGGGACTCAAATAATGAGCAGTTCATC. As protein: CASRDSNNEQFI.

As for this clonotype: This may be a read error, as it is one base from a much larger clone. The CDR3 sequence: CASSSLDRKETQYF. CDR3 nucleotide sequence: TGTGCCAGCAGTTCCTTGGACAGGAAAGAGACCCAGTACTTC. J is TRBJ2-5 and V is TRBV28; 7 nucleotides match TRBD1. The junction had 5 bases not matched to a gene; V was cut back by 4 bases and J by 3 bases. The germline V gene has CDR1 MDHEN and CDR2 SYDVKM. The CDR3 contains 14 residues. Full variable domain (missing parts from reference TRBV28 and TRBJ2-5): DVKVTQSSRYLVKRTGEKVFLECVQDMDHENMFWYRQDPGLGLRLIYFSYDVKMKEKGDIPEGYSVSREKKERFSLILESASTNQTSMYLCASSSLDRKETQYFGPGTRLLVL.

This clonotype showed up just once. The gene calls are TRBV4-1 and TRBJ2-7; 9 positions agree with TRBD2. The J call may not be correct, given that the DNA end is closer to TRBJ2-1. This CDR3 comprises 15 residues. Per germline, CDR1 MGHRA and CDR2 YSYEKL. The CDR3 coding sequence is TGCGCCAGCAGCCAAGATTACAGCGGGAGGTGCGAGCAGTTCTTC. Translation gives CASSQDYSGRCEQFF.

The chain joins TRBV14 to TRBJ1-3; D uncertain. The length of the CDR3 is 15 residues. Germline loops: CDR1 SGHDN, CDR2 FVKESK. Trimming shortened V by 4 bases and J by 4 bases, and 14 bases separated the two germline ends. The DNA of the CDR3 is TGTGCCAGCAGCCCGCACCGAGACGGCGGAAACACCATATATTTT. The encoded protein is CASSPHRDGGNTIYF. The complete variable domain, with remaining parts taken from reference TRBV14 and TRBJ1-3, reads EAGVTQFPSHSVIEKGQTVTLRCDPISGHDNLYWYRRVMGKEIKFLLHFVKESKQDESGMPNNRFLAERTGGTYSTLKVQPAELEDSGVYFCASSPHRDGGNTIYFGEGSWLTVV.

The CDR3 region has the DNA TGTGCCTCCCCCCACCCCCCGGGAAAGCCCTACGAGCAGTACTTC. It is translated as CASPHPPGKPYEQYF. The chain joins TRBV7-6 to TRBJ2-7; the D gene is possibly TRBD2 (5 bases). The V and J ends lost 11 bases and 2 bases respectively, with 22 bases between them. CDR1 and CDR2 from the germline V gene are SGHVS and FNYEAQ. This CDR3 is built from 15 residues.

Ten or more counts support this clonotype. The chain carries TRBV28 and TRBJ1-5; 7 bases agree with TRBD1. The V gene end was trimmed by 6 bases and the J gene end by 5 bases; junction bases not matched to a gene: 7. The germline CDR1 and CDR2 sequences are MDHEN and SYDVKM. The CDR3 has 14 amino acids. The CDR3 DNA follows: TGTGCCAGCAGACCGGGACAGCTTGATCAGCCCCAGCATTTT. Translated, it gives CASRPGQLDQPQHF.

This CDR3 reads CSVEGLGQYDEQFF. CDR3 coding DNA: TGCAGCGTTGAGGGCCTGGGACAGTACGATGAGCAGTTCTTC. The J gene is TRBJ2-1, the V gene TRBV29-1; 7 bases match TRBD1. The trim removed 3 bases at V and 8 bases at J, leaving 10 bases unmatched. CDR3 length: 14 residues. Germline V lookup: CDR1 SQVTM, CDR2 ANQGSEA.

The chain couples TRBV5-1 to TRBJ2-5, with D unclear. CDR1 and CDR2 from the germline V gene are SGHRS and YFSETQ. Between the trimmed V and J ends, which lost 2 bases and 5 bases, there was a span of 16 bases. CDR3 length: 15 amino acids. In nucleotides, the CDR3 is TGCGCCAGCAGCTTATCGCCACAGAGGTTCGAGACCCAGTACTTC. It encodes CASSLSPQRFETQYF.

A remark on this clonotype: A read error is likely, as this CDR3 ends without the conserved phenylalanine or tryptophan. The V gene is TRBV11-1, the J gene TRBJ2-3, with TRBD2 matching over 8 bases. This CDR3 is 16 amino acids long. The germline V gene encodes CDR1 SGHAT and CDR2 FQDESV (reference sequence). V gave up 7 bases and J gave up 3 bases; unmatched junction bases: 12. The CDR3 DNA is TGTGCCAGCACCCTCTGGACTAGCACACAAACAGATACGCAGTATCTT. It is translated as CASTLWTSTQTDTQYL.